One sample yielded the 14 T cell receptor beta chains listed below, sequenced in a study of T cell changes during pregnancy in multiple sclerosis. Here immunoSEQ multiplex PCR was the method, and the copy in TCRdb shows in-frame clones only, minus some. The sample lists about 40,000 clones, about nine tenths occurring once. Specimen: CD4+ T cells from peripheral blood mononuclear cells, collected in the third trimester of pregnancy. The receptors were gathered from a female donor in good health, enrolled as a control in a pregnancy study.

The gene calls are TRBV5-6 and TRBJ2-7; 10 positions match TRBD1. Germline V gene data show CDR1 as SGHDT and CDR2 as YYEEEE. There are 16 residues in the CDR3. V shed 4 bases and J 2 bases; nucleotides not matched to a gene: 9. The CDR3 reads CASSPIEGTGAYEQYF. CDR3 sequence (DNA): TGTGCCAGCAGCCCTATTGAGGGGACAGGGGCCTACGAGCAGTACTTC.

The rearrangement joins TRBV29-1 to TRBJ1-2, with D possibly matching TRBD1 (6 bases). In germline, CDR1 is SQVTM, CDR2 ANQGSEA. V was cut by 4 bases and J by 0 bases, with 9 bases left in between. This CDR3 contains 13 residues. Here the CDR3 DNA reads TGCAGCGTTGGCAGGGGACCTAACTATGGCTACACCTTC. This gives the protein CSVGRGPNYGYTF.

The V call is TRBV4-1, the J call TRBJ2-2, with 7 bases fitting TRBD1. Germline V gives CDR1 MGHRA, CDR2 YSYEKL. Trimming took 1 base from V and 6 from J; bases not matched to a gene: 11. CDR3 length equals 17 residues. The CDR3 reads CASSQVEGARDAGELFF. The CDR3 DNA sequence: TGCGCCAGCAGCCAAGTCGAGGGGGCGCGTGACGCCGGGGAGCTGTTTTTT.

The chain employs TRBV7-2 and TRBJ2-7; D possibly corresponds to TRBD1 (5 bases). Trimming cost V 1 base and J 4 bases, with 17 bases left between them. The CDR3 contains 16 residues. Germline CDR1 is SGHTA and CDR2 is FQGNSA. The CDR3 sequence is CASSLGQPQGTYEQYF. CDR3 nucleotide sequence: TGTGCCAGCAGCTTAGGTCAACCTCAGGGAACTTACGAGCAGTACTTC.

The chain is built from TRBV5-4 and TRBJ2-1; 8 bases are a match to TRBD2. This CDR3 comprises 16 residues. Trimming at V came to 0 bases and at J to 8 bases, leaving 10 bases not matched to a gene. CDR1 and CDR2 (germline): SGHNT, YYREEE (reference sequence). In DNA, the CDR3 is TGTGCCAGCAGCTTGGATGCGGGGGCGGGAGGAGATGAGCAGTTCTTC. It is translated as CASSLDAGAGGDEQFF.

The rearrangement joins TRBV6-5 to TRBJ2-7; TRBD1 matches 7 bases. The CDR3 loop spans 15 amino acids. Germline CDR1 reads MNHEY; CDR2 reads SVGAGI. J gave up 1 base and V 2 bases, and 5 bases lay outside the gene matches. In DNA, the CDR3 is TGTGCCAGCAGTTACGAGGGGGCAAGGTCCTACGAGCAGTACTTC. As protein: CASSYEGARSYEQYF.

The V gene is TRBV19, the J gene TRBJ2-2; TRBD1 might be the D (5 bases). The CDR3 runs to 15 residues. Germline V gene data show CDR1 as LNHDA and CDR2 as SQIVND (reference sequence). The germline V and J ends were trimmed by 3 bases and 1 base, with 9 bases remaining between them. This CDR3 is CASSIIDRNTGELFF. CDR3 nucleotides: TGTGCCAGTAGTATTATCGACAGGAACACCGGGGAGCTGTTTTTT.

A single count supports this clone. DNA of the CDR3: TGTGCCAGCACCCCCCTCCCGAAACAGGGGACTGGCTACACCTTC. Translating gives CASTPLPKQGTGYTF. The rearrangement links TRBV28 to TRBJ1-2, with 7 bases lining up with TRBD1. The CDR3 consists of 15 residues. Germline lookup yields CDR1 MDHEN and CDR2 SYDVKM. V shed 7 bases and J 7 bases; nucleotides not matched to a gene: 15.

This clone was counted between two and nine times. The chain uses TRBV6-5 and TRBJ1-6; TRBD1 is a possible D gene (5 bases). The germline V and J ends were trimmed by 0 bases and 9 bases, with 12 bases remaining between them. CDR1 and CDR2 from the germline V gene are MNHEY and SVGAGI. This CDR3 contains 15 residues. The CDR3 reads CASSYSLGAGSPLHF. The CDR3 bases are TGTGCCAGCAGTTACTCGCTAGGGGCTGGTTCACCCCTCCACTTT.

V is TRBV11-1 and J is TRBJ1-1; the D is unclear. V was pared by 1 base and J by 1 base, with 10 bases between. Germline values: CDR1 SGHAT, CDR2 FQDESV (reference sequence). The length of the CDR3 is 15 residues. The CDR3 DNA sequence: TGTGCCAGCAGCTTAGATCTAACGGGGAACACTGAAGCTTTCTTT. It codes for CASSLDLTGNTEAFF.

V gene TRBV9 combines with J gene TRBJ1-2; D is perhaps TRBD1 (5 bases). Trimming took 2 bases from V and 6 from J, leaving 11 bases between them. Germline CDR1 reads SGDLS; CDR2 reads YYNGEE. The CDR3 runs to 13 residues. The CDR3 spells CASSVGLIDGYTF. The CDR3 coding sequence is TGTGCCAGCAGCGTGGGGCTGATTGATGGCTACACCTTC. The entire variable domain, with the rest obtained from reference TRBV9 and TRBJ1-2, is as follows: DSGVTQTPKHLITATGQRVTLRCSPRSGDLSVYWYQQSLDQGLQFLIQYYNGEERAKGNILERFSAQQFPDLHSELNLSSLELGDSALYFCASSVGLIDGYTFGSGTRLTVV.

The chain joins TRBV25-1 to TRBJ1-1, with a possible D match to TRBD1 (5 bases). V lost 4 bases and J 8 bases, leaving 8 bases between the germline ends. The CDR3 loop spans 11 amino acids. Germline V lookup: CDR1 MGHDK, CDR2 SYGVNS. The CDR3, as DNA: TGTGCCAGCAGTGGTTACAGGGAAGCTTTCTTT. As protein: CASSGYREAFF. The full variable domain, in which reference TRBV25-1 and TRBJ1-1 provide the parts outside the CDR3, is EADIYQTPRYLVIGTGKKITLECSQTMGHDKMYWYQQDPGMELHLIHYSYGVNSTEKGDLSSESTVSRIRTEHFPLTLESARPSHTSQYLCASSGYREAFFGQGTRLTVV.

The CDR3 spells CAWSAGFGYEQYF. The CDR3 nucleotides are TGTGCCTGGAGTGCCGGTTTCGGCTACGAGCAGTACTTC. The chain has TRBV30 and TRBJ2-7; D gene ambiguous. Trimming removed 1 base from V and 3 bases from J, with 10 bases in between. Germline V lookup: CDR1 GTSNPN, CDR2 SVGIG (reference sequence). CDR3 length: 13 amino acids.

The J gene is TRBJ1-2, the V gene TRBV10-3; 10 nucleotides match TRBD1. Losses at the gene ends were 6 bases for V and 4 bases for J; bases not matched to a gene: 5. In germline, CDR1 is ENHRY, CDR2 SYGVKD. The CDR3 contains 14 residues. DNA of the CDR3: TGTGCCATCAGGGGGACAGGGGCACTCTATGGCTACACCTTC. It is translated as CAIRGTGALYGYTF.